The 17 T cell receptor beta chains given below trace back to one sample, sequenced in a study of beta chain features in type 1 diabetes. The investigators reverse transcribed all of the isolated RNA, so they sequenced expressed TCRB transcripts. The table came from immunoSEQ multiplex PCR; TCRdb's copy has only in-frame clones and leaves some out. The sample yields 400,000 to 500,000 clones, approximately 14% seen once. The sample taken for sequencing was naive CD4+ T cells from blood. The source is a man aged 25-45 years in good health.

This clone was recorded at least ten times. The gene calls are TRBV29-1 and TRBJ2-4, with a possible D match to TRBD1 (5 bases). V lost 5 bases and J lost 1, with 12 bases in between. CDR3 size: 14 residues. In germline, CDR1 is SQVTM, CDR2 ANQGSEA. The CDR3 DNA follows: TGCAGCGTTCTTCCAGGGTTGGCCAAAAACATTCAGTACTTC. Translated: CSVLPGLAKNIQYF.

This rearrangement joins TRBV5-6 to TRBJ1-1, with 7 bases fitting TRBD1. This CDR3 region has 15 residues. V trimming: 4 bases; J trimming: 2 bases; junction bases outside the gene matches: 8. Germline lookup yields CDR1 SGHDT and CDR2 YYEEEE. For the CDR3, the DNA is TGTGCCAGCAGCAGGGTAACAGGGGTTAACACTGAAGCTTTCTTT. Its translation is CASSRVTGVNTEAFF.

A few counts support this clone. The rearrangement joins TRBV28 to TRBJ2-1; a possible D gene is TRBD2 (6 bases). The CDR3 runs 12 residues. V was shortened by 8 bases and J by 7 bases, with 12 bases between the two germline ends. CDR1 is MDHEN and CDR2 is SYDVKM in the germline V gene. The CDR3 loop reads CASERVLNEQFF. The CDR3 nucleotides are TGTGCCAGCGAGCGGGTCCTTAATGAGCAGTTCTTC.

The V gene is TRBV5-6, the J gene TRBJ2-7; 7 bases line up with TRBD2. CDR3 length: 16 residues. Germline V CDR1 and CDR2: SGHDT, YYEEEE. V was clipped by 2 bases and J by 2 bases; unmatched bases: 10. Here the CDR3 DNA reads TGTGCCAGCAGCTTTCTTGCTAGCGGAGAAACCTACGAGCAGTACGTC. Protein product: CASSFLASGETYEQYV.

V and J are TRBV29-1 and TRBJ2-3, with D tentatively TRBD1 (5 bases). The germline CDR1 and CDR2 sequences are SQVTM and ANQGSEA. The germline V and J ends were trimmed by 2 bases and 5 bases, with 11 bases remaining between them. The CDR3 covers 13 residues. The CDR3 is CSVENLDRDTQYF. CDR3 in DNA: TGCAGCGTTGAAAACCTCGACAGAGATACGCAGTATTTT.

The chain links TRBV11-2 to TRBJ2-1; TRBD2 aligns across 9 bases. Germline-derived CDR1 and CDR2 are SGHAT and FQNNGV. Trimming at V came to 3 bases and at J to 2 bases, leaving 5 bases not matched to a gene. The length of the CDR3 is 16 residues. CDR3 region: CASSFPAGGTYNEQFF. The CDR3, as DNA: TGTGCCAGCAGCTTCCCAGCGGGGGGCACCTACAATGAGCAGTTCTTC.

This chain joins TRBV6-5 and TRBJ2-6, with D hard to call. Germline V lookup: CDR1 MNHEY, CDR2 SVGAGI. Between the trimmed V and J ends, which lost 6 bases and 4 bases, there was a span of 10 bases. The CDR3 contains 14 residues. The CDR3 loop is CASSPQVGANVLTF. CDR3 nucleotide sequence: TGTGCCAGCAGCCCCCAAGTGGGGGCCAACGTCCTGACTTTC.

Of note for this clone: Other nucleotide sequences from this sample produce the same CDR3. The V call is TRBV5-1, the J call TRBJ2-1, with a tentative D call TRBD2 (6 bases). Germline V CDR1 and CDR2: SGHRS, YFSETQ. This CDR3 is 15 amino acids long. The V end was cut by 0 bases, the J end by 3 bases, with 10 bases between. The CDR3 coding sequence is TGCGCCAGCAGCTTGGGGGGGACTGGCTACAATGAGCAGTTCTTC. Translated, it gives CASSLGGTGYNEQFF. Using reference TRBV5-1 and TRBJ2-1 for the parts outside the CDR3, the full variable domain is KAGVTQTPRYLIKTRGQQVTLSCSPISGHRSVSWYQQTPGQGLQFLFEYFSETQRNKGNFPGRFSGRQFSNSRSEMNVSTLELGDSALYLCASSLGGTGYNEQFFGPGTRLTVL.

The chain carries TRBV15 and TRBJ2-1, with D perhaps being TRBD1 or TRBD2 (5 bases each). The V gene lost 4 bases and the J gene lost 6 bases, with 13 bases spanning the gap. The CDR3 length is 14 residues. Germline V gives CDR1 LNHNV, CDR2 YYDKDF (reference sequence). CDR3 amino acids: CATSKSGARNEQFF. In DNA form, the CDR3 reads TGTGCCACCAGCAAATCCGGGGCCCGCAATGAGCAGTTCTTC. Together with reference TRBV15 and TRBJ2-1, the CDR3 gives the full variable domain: DAMVIQNPRYQVTQFGKPVTLSCSQTLNHNVMYWYQQKSSQAPKLLFHYYDKDFNNEADTPDNFQSRRPNTSFCFLDIRSPGLGDTAMYLCATSKSGARNEQFFGPGTRLTVL.

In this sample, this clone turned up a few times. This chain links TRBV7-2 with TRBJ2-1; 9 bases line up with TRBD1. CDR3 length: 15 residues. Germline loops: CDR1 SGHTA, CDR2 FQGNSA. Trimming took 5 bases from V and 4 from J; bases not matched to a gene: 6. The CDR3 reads CASSPRDRVYNEQFF. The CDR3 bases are TGTGCCAGCAGCCCTCGGGACAGGGTATACAATGAGCAGTTCTTC. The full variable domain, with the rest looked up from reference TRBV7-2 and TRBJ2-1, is GAGVSQSPSNKVTEKGKDVELRCDPISGHTALYWYRQSLGQGLEFLIYFQGNSAPDKSGLPSDRFSAERTGGSVSTLTIQRTQQEDSAVYLCASSPRDRVYNEQFFGPGTRLTVL.

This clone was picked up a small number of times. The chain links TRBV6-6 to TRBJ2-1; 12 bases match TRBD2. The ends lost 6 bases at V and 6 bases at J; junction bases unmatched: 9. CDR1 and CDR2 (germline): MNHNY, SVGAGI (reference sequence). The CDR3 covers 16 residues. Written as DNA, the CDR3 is TGTGCCAGCAGCCCTACTCAGACTAGCGGGAGCAATGAGCAGTTCTTC. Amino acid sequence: CASSPTQTSGSNEQFF.

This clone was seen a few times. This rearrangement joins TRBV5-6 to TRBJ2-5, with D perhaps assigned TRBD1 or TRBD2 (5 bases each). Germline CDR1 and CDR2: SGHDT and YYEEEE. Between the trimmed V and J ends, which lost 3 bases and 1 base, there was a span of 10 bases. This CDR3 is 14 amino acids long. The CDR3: CASSSTGGQETQYF. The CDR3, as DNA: TGTGCCAGCAGCTCGACTGGGGGCCAAGAGACCCAGTACTTC.

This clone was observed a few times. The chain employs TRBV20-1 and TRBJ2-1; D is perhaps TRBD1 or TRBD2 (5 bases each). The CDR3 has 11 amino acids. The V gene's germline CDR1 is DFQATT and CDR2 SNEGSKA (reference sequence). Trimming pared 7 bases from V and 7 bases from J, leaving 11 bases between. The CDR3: CSVQWGNEQFF. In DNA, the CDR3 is TGCAGTGTTCAGTGGGGGAATGAGCAGTTCTTC.

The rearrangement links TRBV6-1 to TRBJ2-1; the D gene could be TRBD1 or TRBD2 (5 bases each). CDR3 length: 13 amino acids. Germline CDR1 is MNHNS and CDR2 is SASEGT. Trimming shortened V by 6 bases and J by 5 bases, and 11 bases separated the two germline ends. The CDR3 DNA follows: TGTGCCAGCAGAGGGACGACACACAATGAGCAGTTCTTC. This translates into CASRGTTHNEQFF.

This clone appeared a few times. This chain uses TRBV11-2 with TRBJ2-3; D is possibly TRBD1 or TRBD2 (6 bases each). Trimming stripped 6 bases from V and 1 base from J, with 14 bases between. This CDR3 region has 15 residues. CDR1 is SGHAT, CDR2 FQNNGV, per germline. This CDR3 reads CASSPPGARTDTQYF. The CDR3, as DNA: TGTGCCAGCAGTCCCCCGGGGGCTCGCACAGATACGCAGTATTTT.

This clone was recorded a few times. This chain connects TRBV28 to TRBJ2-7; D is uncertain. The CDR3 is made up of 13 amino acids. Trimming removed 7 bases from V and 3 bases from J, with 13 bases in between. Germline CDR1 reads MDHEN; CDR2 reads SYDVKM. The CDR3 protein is CASTAGVGYEQYF. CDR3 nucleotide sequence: TGTGCCAGCACAGCTGGGGTCGGCTACGAGCAGTACTTC.

CDR3 sequence (DNA): TGTGCCAGTAGTATAGCTAGCGGCTACCAAGAGACCCAGTACTTC. Translation: CASSIASGYQETQYF. This sequence joins TRBV19 and TRBJ2-5, with TRBD2 matching over 7 bases. V dropped 1 base and J dropped 0; count of bases not matched to a gene: 2. CDR3 length: 15 amino acids. Looked up from germline, CDR1 is LNHDA and CDR2 is SQIVND (reference sequence).